A single sample gave rise to the 26 T cell receptor beta chains below, sequenced in a study of metastatic and nonmetastatic thyroid tumors (dated by TCRdb to 2018 to 2020). Libraries were constructed by PCR. TCRdb lists the instrument as Illumina HiSeq 4000. In-frame beta chains were kept once TCRdb had trimmed the public reads at Q25 with fastp and called clones with MiXCR. In this sample the table shows about 59,000 clones, roughly 16% of which occur a single time. Roughly a tenth of the sample goes to the ten largest clones. Before undergoing thyroid surgery, none of the patients had been given any kind of treatment. Material for sequencing was blood. These receptors originate from a male donor with papillary thyroid cancer or a benign thyroid nodule (not recorded which). Some clones in this sample may be carry-over from other donors' samples.

This clone was counted at least ten times. This chain links TRBV11-2 with TRBJ2-5; D possibly corresponds to TRBD2 (5 bases). This CDR3 spans 14 amino acids. Germline lookup yields CDR1 SGHAT and CDR2 FQNNGV. Trimming pared 4 bases from V and 5 bases from J, leaving 14 bases between. The CDR3 loop reads CASSSRGVPETQYF. The DNA for the CDR3 is TGTGCCAGCAGCTCCCGGGGAGTACCGGAGACCCAGTACTTC.

This clone was seen ten or more times. The rearrangement joins TRBV18 to TRBJ2-1; no clear D. Trimming shortened V by 3 bases and J by 7 bases, and 10 bases separated the two germline ends. This CDR3 has 13 residues. Looked up from germline, CDR1 is KGHSH and CDR2 is LQKENI. CDR3 region: CASSPVNRNEQFF. CDR3 bases: TGTGCCAGCTCACCGGTAAATCGGAATGAGCAGTTCTTC.

This clone was picked up many times. The CDR3 protein is CASSLGRVGTDTQYF. As DNA, the CDR3 is TGTGCCAGCAGCTTAGGCAGGGTGGGCACAGATACGCAGTATTTT. This sequence joins TRBV11-1 and TRBJ2-3; tentatively, D is TRBD1 (5 bases). V gave up 1 base and J gave up 1 base, with 9 bases separating them. Germline V lookup: CDR1 SGHAT, CDR2 FQDESV (reference sequence). The CDR3 contains 15 residues.

Only a few counts were recorded for this clone. The CDR3 loop is CASSGPGGREKLFF. In DNA, the CDR3 is TGTGCCAGCAGCGGGCCAGGGGGCCGAGAAAAACTGTTTTTT. This rearrangement joins TRBV2 to TRBJ1-4; TRBD1 aligns across 8 bases. The CDR3 is 14 residues long. Germline V gene data show CDR1 as SNHLY and CDR2 as FYNNEI. Trimming at V came to 6 bases and at J to 8 bases, leaving 8 bases not matched to a gene.

Worth noting for this clone: A much larger clone is a single base away; this may be a read error. Other DNA sequences within the sample encode an identical CDR3. The chain uses TRBV5-6 and TRBJ2-3, with D tentatively TRBD2 (6 bases). The CDR3 is 14 residues long. V lost 2 bases and J 3 bases, leaving 10 bases between the germline ends. Germline CDR1 and CDR2: SGHDT and YYEEEE. The CDR3 spells CASSFSGSTDTQYF. Written as DNA, the CDR3 is TGTGCCAGCAGCTTTAGCGGAAGTACAGATACGCAGTATTTT.

This clone was recorded many times. V usage is TRBV30 and J usage is TRBJ2-1; the D is unclear. Germline CDR1 reads GTSNPN; CDR2 reads SVGIG (reference sequence). This CDR3 is 13 amino acids long. Trimming took 8 bases from V and 5 from J, leaving 16 bases between them. The CDR3 DNA reads as TGTGCCCTAACCGGCGACCAAGACAATGAGCAGTTCTTC. Its protein is CALTGDQDNEQFF.

This clone showed up just a few times. A much larger clone lies a single base off, so this may be a read error. Other DNA sequences in the same sample also yield this CDR3. The chain recombines TRBV9 with TRBJ2-7, with D possibly TRBD2 on 6 matching bases. The germline gives CDR1 SGDLS, CDR2 YYNGEE. The CDR3 runs 16 residues. Trimming left V 4 bases short and J 0 bases short, with 17 bases between. The CDR3 nucleotides read TGTGCCAGCAGCCCCAGTGGTAGCGGTGACTCCTACGAGCAGTACTTC. Translating it yields CASSPSGSGDSYEQYF.

Ten or more counts support this clone. The chain carries TRBV28 and TRBJ2-1; 8 bases agree with TRBD1. This CDR3 comprises 15 residues. CDR1 MDHEN and CDR2 SYDVKM come from the germline V gene. V dropped 5 bases and J dropped 5; count of bases not matched to a gene: 8. DNA for the CDR3: TGTGCCAGCAGTCCCACAGGGGGGCTGAACAATGAGCAGTTCTTC. This gives the protein CASSPTGGLNNEQFF.

This clone has just a few counts. Likely a read error: the CDR3 ends without its conserved phenylalanine or tryptophan. The DNA is left out, because the CDR3 cannot be placed on it with certainty; the CDR3 is given as TCRdb lists it. V usage is TRBV20-1 and J usage is TRBJ1-5. Germline V gene sequence: CDR1 DFQATT, CDR2 SNEGSKA (reference sequence). The CDR3 is 15 residues long, counting both termini. The CDR3 sequence is CSARPSSGDVQPQNS.

This clone was seen repeatedly, ten times or more. A much larger clonotype is one base distant, so this may be a read error. V and J are TRBV19 and TRBJ1-1; no clear D gene. CDR3 length equals 15 residues. V lost 1 base and J lost 1, with 10 bases in between. In germline, CDR1 is LNHDA, CDR2 SQIVND (reference sequence). The CDR3 region has the DNA TGTGCCAGTAGTATAGGGAATGTGTGGAACACTGAAGCTTTCTTT. This sequence encodes CASSIGNVWNTEAFF.

The sample holds many counts of this clone. CDR3 DNA sequence: TGTGCCAGCAGCTTATCTCAGCTCCCCCGGCAGTTCTTC. Translated, it gives CASSLSQLPRQFF. The V and J genes are TRBV11-2 and TRBJ2-1; no reliable D call. The ends were cut back, 2 bases at V and 12 bases at J, with 14 bases in the middle. The CDR3 sequence is 13 residues long. CDR1 SGHAT and CDR2 FQNNGV come from the germline V gene.

This clone was seen many times. This sample includes further DNA sequences coding for the same CDR3. V gene TRBV28 combines with J gene TRBJ1-6; D remains ambiguous. Germline assignment: CDR1 MDHEN and CDR2 SYDVKM. Trimming took off 7 bases at V and 4 bases at J, with 8 bases between the two ends. CDR3 length equals 13 residues. The DNA of the CDR3 is TGTGCCAGCATGCGGCGGTATAATTCACCCCTCCACTTT. As protein: CASMRRYNSPLHF. Based on the CDR3 plus reference TRBV28 and TRBJ1-6, the full variable domain is DVKVTQSSRYLVKRTGEKVFLECVQDMDHENMFWYRQDPGLGLRLIYFSYDVKMKEKGDIPEGYSVSREKKERFSLILESASTNQTSMYLCASMRRYNSPLHFGNGTRLTVT.

This clone was recorded many times. The chain has TRBV3-1 and TRBJ2-2; 11 nucleotides agree with TRBD2. J was trimmed by 5 bases and V by 1 base; bases with no gene match: 9. Looked up from germline, CDR1 is LGHDT and CDR2 is YNNKEL (reference sequence). The CDR3 runs 18 residues. In DNA form, the CDR3 reads TGTGCCAGCAGCCAAGTTGATAGCGGGGGGGCCCGGACCGGGGAGCTGTTTTTT. It translates to CASSQVDSGGARTGELFF.

The chain links TRBV6-1 to TRBJ2-7, with TRBD1 identical over 10 bases. Germline V gene data show CDR1 as MNHNS and CDR2 as SASEGT. This CDR3 has 15 residues. V dropped 6 bases and J dropped 0; count of bases not matched to a gene: 5. The CDR3 here is CASSRGQGGSYEQYF. For the CDR3, the DNA is TGTGCCAGCAGCCGAGGACAGGGGGGCTCCTACGAGCAGTACTTC.

The chain combines TRBV5-1 with TRBJ2-4; 10 nucleotides agree with TRBD1. V dropped 4 bases and J dropped 9; count of bases not matched to a gene: 7. This CDR3 has 14 residues. From germline, CDR1 is SGHRS and CDR2 YFSETQ. The CDR3 protein is CASSPGTGVSIQYF. CDR3 coding DNA: TGCGCCAGCAGCCCTGGGACAGGGGTGAGCATTCAGTACTTC.

In this sample, this clone turned up many times. This chain joins TRBV2 and TRBJ2-3, with no clear D. This CDR3 contains 14 residues. The germline V and J ends were trimmed by 6 bases and 0 bases, with 10 bases remaining between them. Looked up from germline, CDR1 is SNHLY and CDR2 is FYNNEI. CDR3 amino acids: CASRGISSTDTQYF. In nucleotides, the CDR3 is TGTGCCAGCAGGGGGATTTCTAGCACAGATACGCAGTATTTT.

The rearrangement joins TRBV30 to TRBJ2-7; 7 bases agree with TRBD1. The CDR3 is made up of 15 amino acids. Per the germline V gene, CDR1 is GTSNPN and CDR2 is SVGIG (reference sequence). V lost 2 bases to trimming and J lost 3 bases; unmatched junction nucleotides: 10. Here the CDR3 DNA reads TGTGCCTGGAGTCTGGGGTACAGGGGTCTCTACGAGCAGTACTTC. It encodes CAWSLGYRGLYEQYF.

This clone was recorded at least ten times. The chain recombines TRBV6-2 or TRBV6-3 with TRBJ2-3, with 10 bases that match TRBD1. V was clipped by 4 bases and J by 2 bases; unmatched bases: 15. The CDR3 runs to 19 residues. Germline V lookup: CDR1 MNHEY, CDR2 SVGEGT. The CDR3: CASSSTIRAGTGDTDTQYF. CDR3 nucleotides: TGTGCCAGCAGTTCAACCATTCGAGCCGGGACAGGGGACACAGATACGCAGTATTTT.

This clone has ten or more counts. The chain has TRBV7-8 and TRBJ1-3, with 7 bases lining up with TRBD1. The CDR3 is 18 residues long. With 1 base clipped from V and 0 bases from J, the junction kept 9 bases outside the gene matches. The germline CDR1 and CDR2 sequences are SGHVS and FQNEAQ. Here the CDR3 reads CASSLGGSGGSSGNTIYF. The DNA of the CDR3 is TGTGCCAGCAGCTTAGGGGGATCAGGGGGAAGCTCTGGAAACACCATATATTTT.

The chain combines TRBV6-1 with TRBJ1-2, with D perhaps TRBD1 (6 bases). Trimming shortened V by 8 bases and J by 7 bases, and 17 bases separated the two germline ends. The germline V gene encodes CDR1 MNHNS and CDR2 SASEGT. This CDR3 is built from 13 residues. The CDR3 protein is CASFSCTGSGYTF. CDR3 in DNA: TGTGCCAGCTTTTCCTGTACAGGGAGTGGCTACACCTTC.

In its sample, this clone was seen many times. The rearrangement joins TRBV4-1 to TRBJ2-2; 8 bases align to TRBD2. The J segment lost 3 bases and the V segment lost 1 base, leaving 4 bases of the junction unmatched. The CDR3 extends over 16 amino acids. Germline V lookup: CDR1 MGHRA, CDR2 YSYEKL. CDR3 sequence (DNA): TGCGCCAGCAGCCAAGGCCCTAGCGGGTACACCGGGGAGCTGTTTTTT. Residues: CASSQGPSGYTGELFF.

This clone was observed at least ten times. This sequence joins TRBV6-1 and TRBJ2-5, with TRBD1 matching 8 bases. CDR1 is MNHNS, CDR2 SASEGT, per germline. This CDR3 contains 14 residues. V dropped 4 bases and J dropped 5; count of bases not matched to a gene: 6. CDR3: CASSGGQGAETQYF. Written as DNA, the CDR3 is TGTGCCAGCAGTGGAGGACAGGGAGCGGAGACCCAGTACTTC.

This clone was seen only a few times. The V call is TRBV12-3 or TRBV12-4, the J call TRBJ1-2; no firm D call. The CDR3 length is 14 residues. Between the trimmed V and J ends, which lost 5 bases and 9 bases, there was a span of 19 bases. CDR3 loop: CASSLNIDATRYTF. As DNA, the CDR3 is TGTGCCAGCAGTCTAAATATTGACGCCACCCGCTACACCTTC.

This clone occurred many times. The chain has TRBV20-1 and TRBJ2-2; 11 nucleotides agree with TRBD2. CDR3 size: 16 residues. The germline gives CDR1 DFQATT, CDR2 SNEGSKA (reference sequence). J was trimmed by 3 bases and V by 1 base; bases with no gene match: 4. CDR3 bases: TGCAGTGCTAGAGGAGATAGCGGGGGGGACACCGGGGAGCTGTTTTTT. Protein product: CSARGDSGGDTGELFF.

This clone was counted ten times or more. A single base separates this from a much larger clone, so it may be a read error. The V and J genes are TRBV20-1 and TRBJ1-1; 7 nucleotides agree with TRBD1. The germline gives CDR1 DFQATT, CDR2 SNEGSKA (reference sequence). The CDR3 consists of 16 residues. The CDR3 DNA reads TGCAGTGCTGGGTGGACAGGAAGCCTTTTGAACGCTGAAGCTTTCTTT. This translates into CSAGWTGSLLNAEAFF.

This rearrangement joins TRBV3-1 to TRBJ1-1; D remains unclear. V was shortened by 0 bases and J by 7 bases, with 15 bases between the two germline ends. CDR1 and CDR2 (germline): LGHDT, YNNKEL (reference sequence). The length of the CDR3 is 15 residues. DNA of the CDR3: TGTGCCAGCAGCCAAGATACTAGCCCCAGTGGTGAAGCTTTCTTT. Its translation: CASSQDTSPSGEAFF.